The clone carrying this T cell receptor beta chain has more than one count but fewer than ten. This sample is drawn from a study of radiotherapy plus CTLA-4 blockade in lung cancer. People whose metastatic non-small-cell lung cancer was chemo-refractory got focal radiation along with CTLA-4 blockade by ipilimumab. Using immunoSEQ multiplex PCR, the repertoire was profiled, and TCRdb retains in-frame clones only, with some absent. The sample lists 60,000 to 70,000 clones; around 80% were seen once. The J segment lost 7 bases and the V segment lost 5 bases, leaving 12 bases of the junction unmatched. The length of the CDR3 is 17 residues. The germline V gene encodes CDR1 SGHVS and CDR2 FQNEAQ.

The input for sequencing was peripheral blood, taken from a patient treated with radiotherapy plus ipilimumab. The receptor was isolated from a human donor with non-small cell lung cancer who had a complete response to radiotherapy plus ipilimumab. The gene calls are TRBV7-8 and TRBJ1-6, with 9 positions matching TRBD1. The CDR3: CASSPRGGQGQNSPLHF. CDR3 nucleotides: TGTGCCAGCAGCCCCAGAGGAGGACAGGGGCAAAATTCACCCCTCCACTTT.